This T cell receptor beta chain was identified during a study of T cells in Graves' hyperthyroidism and ophthalmopathy (dated by TCRdb to about 2019). Broadly, across the study: Peripheral blood samples were taken at the time of initial diagnosis, prior to any treatment. To identify TCR V-J signatures that set the groups apart, the researchers used a discovery cohort of about a hundred patients, made up of 43 with Graves' ophthalmopathy and around 58 with stable Graves' hyperthyroidism. An independent validation cohort of under 20 hyperthyroidism patients and 17 patients who later progressed to ophthalmopathy tested prospective prediction of ophthalmopathy. For training and testing, the 110 or so patients in the discovery cohort were randomly divided in a 7:3 ratio. Thyroid tissue and blood T-cell repertoires from roughly 6 Graves' hyperthyroidism patients were also compared in the study. After sampling, hyperthyroidism patients received methimazole starting at 30 mg daily, and ophthalmopathy patients received high-dose intravenous methylprednisolone. According to the paper, TCR Vbeta CDR3 sequencing was carried out on roughly 130 peripheral blood samples, which came from fewer than 50 ophthalmopathy, fewer than 80 hyperthyroidism and approximately 17 progressor patients.

The TCR beta CDR3 regions were amplified from the RNA transcripts. The TCR CDR3 was subjected to a first round of RT-PCR using the HTBI primer set and the Qiagen OneStep RT-PCR kit. A second multiplex PCR round built the libraries, followed by size selection and purification. Paired-end sequencing of the libraries was performed with 100 bp reads on an Illumina HiSeq2000. The original pipeline was this. SOAPnuke was used to process the raw data, throwing out any read that contained adapters or uncalled bases, had a mean Phred below 15, or lacked an exact constant-primer or identifier match. COPE v1.2.5 was used to merge the high-quality paired reads, and each unique nucleotide sequence was defined as a clonotype. MiTCR v1.1 was used to align the clonotypes against IMGT TRBV, TRBD and TRBJ reference segments. Only V-J combinations with frequency above 0.0001, covering 99% to 99.2% of repertoires, were analysed. The TCS score was defined as F50 (clonal expansion) divided by E x V (chaos), with BLOSUM62-based TCRdist calculated between CDR3 peptides within each V-J. Welch's t-statistics and random forest reduced 500 to 650 V-J features to roughly 13, which were used in a naive Bayes classifier (R e1071). TCRdb trimmed public reads at Q25 via fastp, called clones via MiXCR and kept in-frame beta chains. Entries that share a CDR3 protein sequence are merged under the most common genes and DNA. TCRdb's processing, not the study's, gives the V and J calls here. The sample table holds over 250,000 distinct CDR3 sequences, of which about a sixth were seen once. Around 55% of the sample rests with the top ten.

This clonotype was seen a handful of times. Which antigen it targets is not known. No per-base quality is available; no much larger clone lies one base away. According to the germline V gene (reference sequence), CDR1 reads DFQATT and CDR2 reads SNEGSKA. There are 14 amino acids in the CDR3, from cysteine to phenylalanine inclusive. Kept here is only the CDR3 DNA, which spans 42 bases and is read in frame from base 1. V has 5 bases trimmed and J has 0 bases trimmed; junction bases matching no gene number 3. Overall study results and their limits: Most expanded thyroid clonotypes (frequency above 0.001) were also detected in blood, suggesting blood repertoires may reflect thyroid immune responses. Sample size was not statistically predetermined, and investigators were not blinded to group allocation. Ophthalmopathy was separated from stable hyperthyroidism by a 13 V-J signature model, with about 88% sensitivity and roughly 81% specificity obtained in cross-validation and 80%/75% obtained in testing. During validation, the model predicted progression to ophthalmopathy a median of approximately 6.5 months ahead of onset, with almost 71% sensitivity and 72.22% specificity.

Moderately to severely active disease, a Clinical Activity Score of at least 3, a NOSPECS grade of at least 4, and a duration under 3 months were present in ophthalmopathy patients. Exclusion was applied to patients with uncontrolled infections, other autoimmune diseases, pregnancy or lactation. Diagnoses were based on clinical symptoms, serum thyroxine and TRAb, thyroid ultrasound and orbital computed tomography. Ficoll-Paque density gradient centrifugation was used to isolate PBMCs from approximately 11 ml of fresh peripheral blood. Total RNA was extracted with Trizol reagent, and quality was checked on an Agilent 2100 Bioanalyzer.

The origin of this receptor is an older woman with Graves' ophthalmopathy. This chain joins TRBV20-1 to TRBJ2-7; 11 nucleotides in the junction match TRBD2. Sequencing was carried out using blood. The CDR3 protein sequence reads: CSAPTSGVSYEQYF. The DNA is TGCAGTGCTCCGACTAGCGGGGTCTCCTACGAGCAGTACTTC.